This T cell receptor beta chain was sequenced in a study of shared T cell receptors in the human thymus. Method: immunoSEQ multiplex PCR; TCRdb's copy keeps in-frame clones and lacks some. The sample includes 500,000 to 550,000 clones, around 78% of them seen just once. From germline, CDR1 is MNHEY and CDR2 SVGAGI. This CDR3 has 16 amino acids. V was shortened by 2 bases and J by 5 bases, with 16 bases between the two germline ends. These sequences were also reported in another study, on human thymus T cells. That source adds: In corrective heart surgery, resections were taken, and these provided the thymus tissue. There were highly overlapping thymic repertoires among unrelated individuals, as related research reported.

This sequence originates from a boy under three years old with a congenital heart defect. This sequence joins TRBV6-5 and TRBJ2-1; TRBD2 might be the D (5 bases). The sequenced sample consisted of thymocytes. The CDR3 DNA sequence: TGTGCCAGCAGTTACCCCCCCCGGGATCGGGACAATGAGCAGTTCTTC. Residues: CASSYPPRDRDNEQFF.